The present T cell receptor (beta chain) was sequenced within a study of regulatory T cells in long-lasting Graves disease. Findings and caveats of the study: Sampling was limited to peripheral blood rather than thyroid tissue.

Time point specified: persistent/refractory GD, antithyroid drugs over 5 years with positive TRAb. Scientists built the TCR library using RNA that was extracted from PBMCs. TCR beta libraries were built with iRepertoire HTBI primers and Arm-PCR of CDR3 regions. MiXCR was run by TCRdb on the multiplex PCR reads, yielding one entry per CDR3 protein. This sample has a few hundred thousand distinct CDR3 sequences; 20% to 25% occur once, and the top ten carry about an eighth. This clonotype was observed a single time. Its cognate antigen is unknown. A much larger clone lies a single base off, so this may be a read error. Germline V gene sequence: CDR1 MDHEN, CDR2 SYDVKM. The CDR3 covers 16 residues. Trimming cost V 5 bases and J 4 bases, with 21 bases left between them.

The V call is TRBV28, the J call TRBJ2-7; a possible D gene is TRBD2 (5 bases). The source material was peripheral blood mononuclear cells (PBMCs), sampled when the disease was refractory, from a patient treated with antithyroid drugs. The receptor was isolated from a female donor with Graves disease. The CDR3 sequence: CASSLSPDRGGYEQYF. The CDR3 nucleotides read TGTGCCAGCAGTCTTAGCCCAGACCGGGGTGGGTACGAGCAGTACTTC.